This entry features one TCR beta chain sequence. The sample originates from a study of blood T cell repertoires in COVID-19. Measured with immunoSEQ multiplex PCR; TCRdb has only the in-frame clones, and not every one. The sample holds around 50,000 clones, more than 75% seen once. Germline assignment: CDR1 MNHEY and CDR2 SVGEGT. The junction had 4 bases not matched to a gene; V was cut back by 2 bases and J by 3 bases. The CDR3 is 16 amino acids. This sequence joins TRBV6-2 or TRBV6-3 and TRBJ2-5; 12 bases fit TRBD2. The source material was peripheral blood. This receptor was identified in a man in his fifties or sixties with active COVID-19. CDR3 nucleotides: TGTGCCAGCAGTTACCACGGACTAGCGGGGAAAGAGACCCAGTACTTC. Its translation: CASSYHGLAGKETQYF.